Below, 27 T cell receptor beta chains from the same sample are listed, as sequenced in a study of shared clonotypes between healthy human individuals. The table came from immunoSEQ multiplex PCR; TCRdb's copy has only in-frame clones and leaves some out. The sample lists around 1.1 million clones; 70% to 80% were seen once. Material: memory CD4+ T cells from PBMCs. The subset: CD45RA-negative fraction. These receptors all come from a man in his late teens or twenties in good health. Some clones in this sample may be carry-over from other donors' samples.

This clone was picked up a small number of times. This sequence joins TRBV7-8 and TRBJ2-2, with D perhaps matching TRBD2 (5 bases). From germline, CDR1 is SGHVS and CDR2 FQNEAQ. The CDR3 runs 17 residues. The V and J ends lost 1 base and 5 bases respectively, with 17 bases between them. The CDR3 DNA reads as TGTGCCAGCAGCTTAGGAGGCGGGTTGCACCGAACCGGGGAGCTGTTTTTT. It specifies CASSLGGGLHRTGELFF.

The chain links TRBV6-1 to TRBJ2-7; no definite D call. Germline V CDR1 and CDR2: MNHNS, SASEGT. The ends were cut back, 0 bases at V and 4 bases at J, with 7 bases in the middle. The CDR3 is made up of 13 amino acids. Here the CDR3 DNA reads TGTGCCAGCAGTGAAGCGAGATTTTACGAGCAGTACTTC. Encoded protein: CASSEARFYEQYF.

As for this clone: The same CDR3 also results from other DNA sequences found in this sample. This chain connects TRBV6-5 to TRBJ1-1; the match to TRBD1 covers 7 bases. The CDR3 contains 14 residues. The J segment lost 2 bases and the V segment lost 2 bases, leaving 2 bases of the junction unmatched. CDR1 and CDR2 (germline): MNHEY, SVGAGI. The CDR3 reads CASSYRGLNTEAFF. The CDR3 DNA follows: TGTGCCAGCAGTTACAGGGGGCTTAACACTGAAGCTTTCTTT.

The rearrangement links TRBV7-8 to TRBJ2-7; D may be TRBD1 (5 bases). The V end lost 3 bases, the J end lost 2 bases, and 11 bases lay between the germline ends. This CDR3 has 14 residues. In germline, CDR1 is SGHVS, CDR2 FQNEAQ. Written as DNA, the CDR3 is TGTGCCAGCAGCTTCCAGGGAATAACCTACGAGCAGTACTTC. It is translated as CASSFQGITYEQYF.

The genes are TRBV7-9 and TRBJ2-7; TRBD1 aligns across 7 bases. Germline CDR1 is SEHNR and CDR2 is FQNEAQ (reference sequence). With V trimmed by 1 base and J by 1 base, 4 bases remained unmatched. The CDR3 covers 15 residues. The chain's CDR3 is CASSLEGGSSYEQYF. The DNA of the CDR3 is TGTGCCAGCAGCTTAGAAGGGGGCTCTTCCTACGAGCAGTACTTC.

The sample holds a few counts of this clone. V gene TRBV18 combines with J gene TRBJ2-1, with 10 nucleotides matching TRBD2. The CDR3 runs to 17 residues. The junction had 11 bases not matched to a gene; V was cut back by 1 base and J by 8 bases. CDR1 is KGHSH and CDR2 is LQKENI in the germline V gene. CDR3 bases: TGTGCCAGCTCACCACGGTCGGGGCTAGCGGGAGCCGATGAGCAGTTCTTC. Translation: CASSPRSGLAGADEQFF.

The CDR3 loop is CASSPNDRTGKRNEQFF. Written as DNA, the CDR3 is TGTGCCAGCTCACCAAACGATCGAACAGGGAAGCGCAATGAGCAGTTCTTC. J is TRBJ2-1 and V is TRBV18; a weak D match, TRBD1 (6 bases). The CDR3 length is 17 residues. The V gene lost 2 bases and the J gene lost 6 bases, with 20 bases spanning the gap. Looked up from germline, CDR1 is KGHSH and CDR2 is LQKENI. Using reference TRBV18 and TRBJ2-1 for the parts outside the CDR3, the full variable domain is NAGVMQNPRHLVRRRGQEARLRCSPMKGHSHVYWYRQLPEEGLKFMVYLQKENIIDESGMPKERFSAEFPKEGPSILRIQQVVRGDSAAYFCASSPNDRTGKRNEQFFGPGTRLTVL.

The sample holds many counts of this clone. This chain connects TRBV5-1 to TRBJ2-7; 10 bases are a match to TRBD2. V lost 0 bases and J lost 5; bases outside the gene matches: 11. Germline V gene lookup returns CDR1 SGHRS and CDR2 YFSETQ. The CDR3 runs to 17 residues. CDR3 region: CASSLVLAGVGSDEQYF. The CDR3 DNA sequence: TGCGCCAGCAGCTTGGTGCTAGCGGGAGTGGGTTCTGACGAGCAGTACTTC.

This clone has only one observation. The chain joins TRBV5-1 to TRBJ1-3; D remains ambiguous. The CDR3 has 15 residues. Trimming removed 2 bases at V and 4 bases at J, with 13 bases between. Germline loops: CDR1 SGHRS, CDR2 YFSETQ. In DNA form, the CDR3 reads TGCGCCAGCAGCTTAGGCGCAATAGGAGGAAACACCATATATTTT. This translates into CASSLGAIGGNTIYF.

This clone was counted between two and nine times. This chain joins TRBV18 and TRBJ1-1; 7 nucleotides agree with TRBD1. V shed 5 bases and J 4 bases; nucleotides not matched to a gene: 7. The CDR3 has 14 residues. The germline V gene has CDR1 KGHSH and CDR2 LQKENI. This CDR3 is CASSDRAISTEAFF. The DNA for the CDR3 is TGTGCCAGCTCAGACAGGGCCATCAGCACTGAAGCTTTCTTT.

This clone was recorded a few times. The chain is built from TRBV7-9 and TRBJ2-1; TRBD2 aligns across 7 bases. The length of the CDR3 is 13 residues. The germline gives CDR1 SEHNR, CDR2 FQNEAQ (reference sequence). The V segment lost 3 bases and the J segment 15 bases; nucleotides outside the gene matches: 11. CDR3: CASSLNVGGSMFF. In nucleotides, the CDR3 is TGTGCCAGCAGCTTGAATGTTGGCGGGAGTATGTTCTTC.

The V gene is TRBV5-1, the J gene TRBJ1-1, with D perhaps matching TRBD1 (6 bases). With 4 bases removed from V and 5 bases from J, the gap between germline ends came to 18 bases. The length of the CDR3 is 15 residues. Germline V gene data show CDR1 as SGHRS and CDR2 as YFSETQ. The CDR3 loop is CASSPYSGVGTEAFF. CDR3 nucleotides: TGCGCCAGCAGCCCCTACTCAGGGGTGGGGACTGAAGCTTTCTTT.

This chain links TRBV28 with TRBJ2-7, with D hard to call. V lost 5 bases to trimming and J lost 3 bases, with 8 bases between them. CDR1 and CDR2 from the germline V gene are MDHEN and SYDVKM. The CDR3 contains 12 residues. CDR3: CASSAKLYEQYF. The CDR3 DNA reads as TGTGCCAGCAGTGCTAAACTCTACGAGCAGTACTTC. The variable domain in full, with the rest retrieved from reference TRBV28 and TRBJ2-7, is DVKVTQSSRYLVKRTGEKVFLECVQDMDHENMFWYRQDPGLGLRLIYFSYDVKMKEKGDIPEGYSVSREKKERFSLILESASTNQTSMYLCASSAKLYEQYFGPGTRLTVT.

Concerning this clone: A single base is all that separates this from a far larger clone, so a read error is likely. This sequence joins TRBV9 and TRBJ1-2; 7 nucleotides agree with TRBD1. CDR3 length: 12 amino acids. J lost 7 bases, V lost 4 bases, and 4 bases had no gene match. Germline V gives CDR1 SGDLS, CDR2 YYNGEE. CDR3 in amino acids: CASSPTGVGYTF. For the CDR3, the DNA is TGTGCCAGCAGCCCTACAGGGGTTGGCTACACCTTC.

The rearrangement joins TRBV6-5 to TRBJ2-7; D call uncertain. The germline gives CDR1 MNHEY, CDR2 SVGAGI. The CDR3 has 14 amino acids. V dropped 0 bases and J dropped 7 bases, with 13 bases sitting between them. As DNA, the CDR3 is TGTGCCAGCAGTTACTCGACTGACCGCTGGGAGCAGTACTTC. This gives the protein CASSYSTDRWEQYF.

The chain links TRBV5-6 to TRBJ1-1; TRBD1 matches 10 bases. CDR3 size: 12 residues. Germline V gives CDR1 SGHDT, CDR2 YYEEEE. V trimming: 4 bases; J trimming: 9 bases; junction bases outside the gene matches: 3. The CDR3 reads CASSIDRGQAFF. The CDR3 nucleotides are TGTGCCAGCAGCATCGACAGGGGGCAAGCTTTCTTT. The entire variable domain, with the rest obtained from reference TRBV5-6 and TRBJ1-1, is as follows: DAGVTQSPTHLIKTRGQQVTLRCSPKSGHDTVSWYQQALGQGPQFIFQYYEEEERQRGNFPDRFSGHQFPNYSSELNVNALLLGDSALYLCASSIDRGQAFFGQGTRLTVV.

The V call is TRBV10-3, the J call TRBJ2-1; 12 nucleotides agree with TRBD2. The V gene end was trimmed by 0 bases and the J gene end by 3 bases; junction bases not matched to a gene: 3. The CDR3 runs 17 residues. Per the germline V gene, CDR1 is ENHRY and CDR2 is SYGVKD. The CDR3 region is CAISESTSGRYYNEQFF. The DNA of the CDR3 is TGTGCCATCAGTGAGTCAACTAGCGGGAGGTACTACAATGAGCAGTTCTTC.

The V gene is TRBV28, the J gene TRBJ1-1; D remains ambiguous. Germline CDR1 and CDR2: MDHEN and SYDVKM. This CDR3 has 13 residues. Between the trimmed V and J ends, which lost 5 bases and 1 base, there was a span of 8 bases. DNA of the CDR3: TGTGCCAGCAGTGCGGGGAGGAACACTGAAGCTTTCTTT. It yields the protein CASSAGRNTEAFF.

V and J are TRBV29-1 and TRBJ2-4; no firm D call. Germline loops: CDR1 SQVTM, CDR2 ANQGSEA. V lost 1 base, J lost 7 bases, and 5 bases lay in between. There are 11 residues in the CDR3. The CDR3 DNA reads as TGCAGCGTTGAAGCACAGAACATTCAGTACTTC. It encodes CSVEAQNIQYF.

In regard to this clone: A clone one base away is much larger, so this may be a read error. The chain uses TRBV30 and TRBJ1-6, with D possibly TRBD1 on 5 matching bases. The CDR3 is made up of 13 amino acids. CDR1 and CDR2 (germline): GTSNPN, SVGIG (reference sequence). Trimming removed 6 bases from V and 7 bases from J, with 13 bases in between. The CDR3 DNA reads as TGTGCCTGCGCGGGGACCCAGAATTCACCCCTCCACTTT. The encoded protein is CACAGTQNSPLHF.

The chain uses TRBV5-6 and TRBJ1-5; D gene ambiguous. CDR1 SGHDT and CDR2 YYEEEE come from the germline V gene. CDR3 length: 18 residues. Trimming took 4 bases from V and 6 from J, leaving 26 bases between them. CDR3 amino acids: CASSHWEGARGSSQPQHF. CDR3 nucleotide sequence: TGTGCCAGCAGCCACTGGGAGGGAGCGAGAGGGAGTAGTCAGCCCCAGCATTTT.

The rearrangement joins TRBV7-9 to TRBJ1-3; TRBD1 matches 7 bases. The trim removed 4 bases at V and 0 bases at J, leaving 3 bases unmatched. Germline CDR1 and CDR2: SEHNR and FQNEAQ (reference sequence). This CDR3 is built from 15 residues. The CDR3 DNA sequence: TGTGCCAGCAGCTCGGACAGGCGCTCTGGAAACACCATATATTTT. Its translation: CASSSDRRSGNTIYF.

A single count supports this clone. J is TRBJ2-7 and V is TRBV2; D perhaps matches TRBD2 (6 bases). Germline CDR1 SNHLY, CDR2 FYNNEI. The CDR3 consists of 13 residues. V lost 7 bases and J lost 3, with 13 bases in between. CDR3 DNA sequence: TGTGCCAGCAAGGTGGGGGGAGGCTACGAGCAGTACTTC. This encodes CASKVGGGYEQYF.

The chain joins TRBV6-6 to TRBJ2-2; D is undetermined. CDR3 length: 14 residues. The V gene lost 0 bases and the J gene lost 4 bases, with 6 bases spanning the gap. Germline V gene lookup returns CDR1 MNHNY and CDR2 SVGAGI (reference sequence). CDR3 in amino acids: CASSYSQGTGELFF. The DNA of the CDR3 is TGTGCCAGCAGTTACTCGCAAGGCACCGGGGAGCTGTTTTTT.

This clone has a single count. The chain combines TRBV10-2 with TRBJ2-1, with D unclear. The CDR3 has 11 amino acids. Germline assignment: CDR1 WSHSY and CDR2 SAAADI. Trimming took off 4 bases at V and 10 bases at J, with 8 bases between the two ends. CDR3 residues: CASSVSDEQFF. CDR3 DNA: TGCGCCAGCAGTGTATCGGACGAGCAGTTCTTC.

This chain's CDR3 is CASSLTPETDTQYF. The CDR3 bases are TGCGCCAGCAGCTTGACCCCGGAAACAGATACGCAGTATTTT. The genes are TRBV5-1 and TRBJ2-3, with D unresolved. V was pared by 1 base and J by 3 bases, with 9 bases between. This CDR3 has 14 amino acids. Germline lookup yields CDR1 SGHRS and CDR2 YFSETQ.

The gene calls are TRBV6-1 and TRBJ2-7, with D possibly being TRBD2 (6 bases). The CDR3 covers 13 residues. Germline V gene data show CDR1 as MNHNS and CDR2 as SASEGT. The ends were cut back, 6 bases at V and 2 bases at J, with 11 bases in the middle. CDR3: CASRLGGTYEQYF. The CDR3 coding sequence is TGTGCCAGCAGACTCGGCGGGACCTACGAGCAGTACTTC.